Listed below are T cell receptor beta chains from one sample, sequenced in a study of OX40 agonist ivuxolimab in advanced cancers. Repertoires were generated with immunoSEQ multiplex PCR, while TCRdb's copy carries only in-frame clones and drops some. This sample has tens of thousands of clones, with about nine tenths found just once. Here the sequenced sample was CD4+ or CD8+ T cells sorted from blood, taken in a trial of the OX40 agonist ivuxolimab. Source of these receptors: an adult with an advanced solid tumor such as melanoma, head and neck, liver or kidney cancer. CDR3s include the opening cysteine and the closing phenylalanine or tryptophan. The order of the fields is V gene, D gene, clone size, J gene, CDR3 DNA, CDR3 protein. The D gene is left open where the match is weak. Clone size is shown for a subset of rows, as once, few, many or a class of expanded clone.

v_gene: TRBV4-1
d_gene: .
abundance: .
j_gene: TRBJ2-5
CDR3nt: TGCGCCAGCAGCCAATCGGTAATGGGGGTGGGAGAGACCCAGTACTTC
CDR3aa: CASSQSVMGVGETQYF

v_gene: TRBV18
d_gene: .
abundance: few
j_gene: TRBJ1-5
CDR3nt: TGTGCCAGCTCACTCTCCGTAGACGGCAATCAGCCCCAGCATTTT
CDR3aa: CASSLSVDGNQPQHF

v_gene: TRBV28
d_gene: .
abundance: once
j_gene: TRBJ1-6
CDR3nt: TGTGCCAGCAGTTACCCGCCTGAATCACCCCTCCACTTT
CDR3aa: CASSYPPESPLHF

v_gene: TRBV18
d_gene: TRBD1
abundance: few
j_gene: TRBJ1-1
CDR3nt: TGTGCCAGCTCACCAATTCCGGGACAGGGGGTGAGGAACACTGAAGCTTTCTTT
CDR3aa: CASSPIPGQGVRNTEAFF

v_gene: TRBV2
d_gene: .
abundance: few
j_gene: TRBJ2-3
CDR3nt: TGTGCCAGCAGTGACACCACGTGGACAGATACGCAGTATTTT
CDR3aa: CASSDTTWTDTQYF

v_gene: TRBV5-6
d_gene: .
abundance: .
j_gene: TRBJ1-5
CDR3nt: TGTGCCAGCAGCTTAACAGCTTATAGCAATCAGCCCCAGCATTTT
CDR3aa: CASSLTAYSNQPQHF

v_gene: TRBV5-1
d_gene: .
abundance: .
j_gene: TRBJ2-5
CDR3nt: TGCGCCAGCAGTCTTGGAGCCAGGAGAGGGGAGACCCAGTACTTC
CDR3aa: CASSLGARRGETQYF

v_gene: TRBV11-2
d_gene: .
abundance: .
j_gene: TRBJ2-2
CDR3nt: TGTGCCAGCAGCTTAGCTTCGGGGGGCGCGAACACCGGGGAGCTGTTTTTT
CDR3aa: CASSLASGGANTGELFF

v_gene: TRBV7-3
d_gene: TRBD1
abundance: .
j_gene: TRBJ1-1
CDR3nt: TGTGCCAGCAGCTCAGGGACAGGGAACACTGAAGCTTTCTTT
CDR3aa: CASSSGTGNTEAFF

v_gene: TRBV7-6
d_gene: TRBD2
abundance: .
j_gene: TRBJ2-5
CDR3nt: TGTGCCAGCAGCTTAAGGGGACTAGCGGTAGAGACCCAGTACTTC
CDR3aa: CASSLRGLAVETQYF

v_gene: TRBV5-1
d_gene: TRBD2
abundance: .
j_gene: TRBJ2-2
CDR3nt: TGCGCCAGCAGCTTGGTGCGGGAGGCCGCGACGGTGTTTTTT
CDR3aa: CASSLVREAATVFF

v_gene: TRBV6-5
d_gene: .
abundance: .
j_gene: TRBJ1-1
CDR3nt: TGTGCCAGCAGTTACTATCAGGTCGCTGAAGCTTTCTTT
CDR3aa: CASSYYQVAEAFF

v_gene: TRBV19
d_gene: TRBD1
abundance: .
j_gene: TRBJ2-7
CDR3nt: TGTGCCAGTAGTCTTGACAGGGCCTACGAGCAGTACTTC
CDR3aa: CASSLDRAYEQYF

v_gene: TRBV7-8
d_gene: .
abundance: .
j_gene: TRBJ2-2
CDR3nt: TGTGCCAGCAACCCGGCGACCGGGGAGCTGTTTTTT
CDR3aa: CASNPATGELFF

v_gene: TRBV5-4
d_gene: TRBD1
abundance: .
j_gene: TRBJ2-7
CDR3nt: TGTGCCAGCAGCTTCAGGGACAGGGGGCCCTATGAGCAGTACTTC
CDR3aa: CASSFRDRGPYEQYF

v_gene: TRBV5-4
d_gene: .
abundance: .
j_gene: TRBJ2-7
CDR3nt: TGTGCCAGCAGCTTGGGACTAGTAGGCGAGCAGTACTTC
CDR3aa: CASSLGLVGEQYF

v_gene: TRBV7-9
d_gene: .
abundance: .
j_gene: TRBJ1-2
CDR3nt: TGTGCCAGCAGCTTAGCTATGGATGGCTACACCTTC
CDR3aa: CASSLAMDGYTF

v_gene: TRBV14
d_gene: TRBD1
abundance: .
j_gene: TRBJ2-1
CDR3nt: TGTGCCAGCAGCCCCGCAGGGGGCCCCTACAATGAGCAGTTCTTC
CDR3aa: CASSPAGGPYNEQFF

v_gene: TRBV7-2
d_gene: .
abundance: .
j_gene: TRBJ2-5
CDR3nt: TGTGCCAGCAGCTTAGATGAGCGGGAGACCCAGTACTTC
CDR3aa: CASSLDERETQYF

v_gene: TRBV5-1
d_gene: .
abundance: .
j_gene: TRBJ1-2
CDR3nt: TGCGCCAGCTCCTACGGGGGCCTTGGCTACACCTTC
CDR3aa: CASSYGGLGYTF

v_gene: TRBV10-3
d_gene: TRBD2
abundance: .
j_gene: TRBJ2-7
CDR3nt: TGTGCCATCAGTGATCCGGGACTAGCGGGAGTCGGAGAGCAGTACTTC
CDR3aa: CAISDPGLAGVGEQYF

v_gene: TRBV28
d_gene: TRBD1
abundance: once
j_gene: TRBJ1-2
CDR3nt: TGTGCCAGCAGTTTACCCCTCGGACAGGGGGACTATGGCTACACCTTC
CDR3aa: CASSLPLGQGDYGYTF

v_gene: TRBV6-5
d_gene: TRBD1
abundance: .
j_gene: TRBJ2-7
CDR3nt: TGTGCCAGCAGTTACTCCGGGACAGGCACCTACGAGCAGTACTTC
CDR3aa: CASSYSGTGTYEQYF

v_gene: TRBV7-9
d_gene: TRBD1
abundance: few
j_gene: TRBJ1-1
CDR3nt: TGTGCCAGCGATGGGACAGCGAACACTGAAGCTTTCTTT
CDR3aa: CASDGTANTEAFF

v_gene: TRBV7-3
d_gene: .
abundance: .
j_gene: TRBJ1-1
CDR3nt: TGTGCCAGCAGCCCAACAGGGCCCACCATGAACACTGAAGCTTTCTTT
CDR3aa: CASSPTGPTMNTEAFF

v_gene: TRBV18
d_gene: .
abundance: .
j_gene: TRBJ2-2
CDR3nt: TGTGCCAGCTCACCCACTTCGAGCACCGGGGAGCTGTTTTTT
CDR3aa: CASSPTSSTGELFF